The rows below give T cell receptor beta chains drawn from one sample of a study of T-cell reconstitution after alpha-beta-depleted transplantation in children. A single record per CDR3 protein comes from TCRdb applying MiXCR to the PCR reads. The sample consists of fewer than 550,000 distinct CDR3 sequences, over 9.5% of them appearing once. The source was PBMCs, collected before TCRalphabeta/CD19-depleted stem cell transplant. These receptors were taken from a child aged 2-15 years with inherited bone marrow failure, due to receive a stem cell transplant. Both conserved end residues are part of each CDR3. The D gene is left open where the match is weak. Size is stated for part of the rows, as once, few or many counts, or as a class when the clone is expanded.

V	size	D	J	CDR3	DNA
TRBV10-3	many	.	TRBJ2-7	CAPGGEQYF	TGTGCCCCCGGGGGCGAGCAGTACTTC
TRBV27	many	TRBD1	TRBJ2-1	CASSLQGARNEQFF	TGTGCCAGCAGTTTACAGGGGGCTAGAAATGAGCAGTTCTTC
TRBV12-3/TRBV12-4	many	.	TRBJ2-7	CASSYYTYEQYF	TGTGCCAGCAGTTACTATACCTACGAGCAGTACTTC
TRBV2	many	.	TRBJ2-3	CASNWASSRTDTQYF	TGTGCCAGCAACTGGGCTAGCTCGAGGACAGATACGCAGTATTTT
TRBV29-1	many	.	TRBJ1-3	CSVLVGATIYF	TGCAGCGTTTTGGTGGGAGCCACCATATATTTT
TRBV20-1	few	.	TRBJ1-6	CSASRFGQGNSPLHF	TGCAGTGCTAGTCGATTCGGGCAAGGAAATTCACCCCTCCACTTT
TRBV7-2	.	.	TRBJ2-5	CASSLGLFQETQYF	TGTGCCAGCAGCTTAGGCCTATTCCAAGAGACCCAGTACTTC
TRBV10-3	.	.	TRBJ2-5	CAISETSAGEETQYF	TGTGCCATCAGTGAGACGAGTGCAGGGGAAGAGACCCAGTACTTC
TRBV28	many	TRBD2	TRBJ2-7	CASSEPGLPSYEQYF	TGTGCCAGCAGCGAACCGGGACTACCTTCCTACGAGCAGTACTTC
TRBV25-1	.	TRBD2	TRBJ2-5	CASSELAGEETQYF	TGTGCCAGCAGTGAACTAGCGGGAGAAGAGACCCAGTACTTC
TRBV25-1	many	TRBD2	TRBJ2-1	CASSGPGLAAWNEQFF	TGTGCCAGCAGTGGACCGGGACTAGCGGCGTGGAATGAGCAGTTCTTC